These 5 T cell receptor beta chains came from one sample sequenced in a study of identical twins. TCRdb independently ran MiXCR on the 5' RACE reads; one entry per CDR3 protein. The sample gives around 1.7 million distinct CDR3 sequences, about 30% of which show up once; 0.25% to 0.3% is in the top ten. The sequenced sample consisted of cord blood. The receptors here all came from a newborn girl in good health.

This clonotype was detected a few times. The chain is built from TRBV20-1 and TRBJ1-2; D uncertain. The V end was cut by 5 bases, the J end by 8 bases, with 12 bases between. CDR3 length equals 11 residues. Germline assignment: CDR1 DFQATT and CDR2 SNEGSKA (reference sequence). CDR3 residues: CSAEIGYGYTF. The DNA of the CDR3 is TGCAGTGCTGAGATCGGGTACGGCTACACCTTC.

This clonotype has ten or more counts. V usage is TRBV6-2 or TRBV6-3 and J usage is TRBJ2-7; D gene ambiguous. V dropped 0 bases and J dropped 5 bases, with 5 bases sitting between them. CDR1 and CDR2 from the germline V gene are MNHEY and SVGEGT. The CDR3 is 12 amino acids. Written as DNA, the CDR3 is TGTGCCAGCAGTTACTCGAGGCACGAGCAGTACTTC. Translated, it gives CASSYSRHEQYF.

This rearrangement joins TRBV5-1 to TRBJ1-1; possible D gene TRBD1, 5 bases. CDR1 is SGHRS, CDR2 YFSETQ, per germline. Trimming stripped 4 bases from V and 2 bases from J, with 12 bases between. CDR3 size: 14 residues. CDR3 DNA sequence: TGCGCCAGCAGCCCCCGGGACGTTAACACTGAAGCTTTCTTT. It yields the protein CASSPRDVNTEAFF.

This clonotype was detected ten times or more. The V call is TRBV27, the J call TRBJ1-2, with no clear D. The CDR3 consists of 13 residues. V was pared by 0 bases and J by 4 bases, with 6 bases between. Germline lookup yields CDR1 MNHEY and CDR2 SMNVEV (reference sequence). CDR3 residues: CASSLSGVYGYTF. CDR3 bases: TGTGCCAGCAGTTTATCGGGAGTCTATGGCTACACCTTC.

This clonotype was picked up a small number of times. CDR3 protein: CSVERAEQFF. In nucleotides, the CDR3 is TGCAGCGTTGAAAGGGCAGAGCAGTTCTTC. The chain links TRBV29-1 to TRBJ2-1; no clear D gene. The CDR3 is 10 residues long. Germline CDR1 SQVTM, CDR2 ANQGSEA. The V gene lost 2 bases and the J gene lost 10 bases, with 6 bases spanning the gap.